Sequencing of this T cell receptor (beta chain) was carried out in a study of T cell changes during pregnancy in multiple sclerosis. Using immunoSEQ multiplex PCR, the repertoire was profiled, and TCRdb retains in-frame clones only, with some absent. The repertoire holds roughly 40,000 clones, with about nine tenths as singletons. From germline, CDR1 is SNHLY and CDR2 FYNNEI. The CDR3 contains 15 residues. V lost 6 bases to trimming and J lost 2 bases; unmatched junction nucleotides: 5. This receptor was obtained from a female donor in good health, enrolled as a control in a pregnancy study. This sample comprised CD4+ T cells from peripheral blood mononuclear cells, obtained in the second trimester of pregnancy. This sequence joins TRBV2 and TRBJ1-3; TRBD1 matches 9 bases. CDR3 sequence (DNA): TGTGCCAGCAGCGTAGGACAGGGGACTGGAAACACCATATATTTT. Protein: CASSVGQGTGNTIYF.